Below, 17 T cell receptor beta chains from the same sample are listed, as sequenced in a study of cytomegalovirus exposure and HLA in healthy donors. PCR involved 60 Vbeta and 13 Jbeta primers. Clones were read by immunoSEQ multiplex PCR, and TCRdb kept only the in-frame ones, dropping some. The sample totals 70,000 to 100,000 clones. The sequencing sample was made of PBMCs. The origin of the receptors is a girl between 5 and 17 years old in good health and CMV-seropositive.

The genes are TRBV4-3 and TRBJ2-3; TRBD2 matches at 9 bases. Germline CDR1 and CDR2: LGHNA and YSLEER. The CDR3 consists of 17 residues. Unmatched junction bases numbered 7, after V lost 2 bases and J lost 1 base. CDR3 nucleotide sequence: TGCGCCAGCAGCCAAACGCCGACTAGCGGCGGCACAGATACGCAGTATTTT. Protein product: CASSQTPTSGGTDTQYF.

This chain uses TRBV2 with TRBJ2-2; perhaps TRBD1 as D (5 bases). The CDR3 extends over 15 amino acids. Germline CDR1 and CDR2: SNHLY and FYNNEI. Trimming removed 4 bases from V and 2 bases from J, with 11 bases in between. The CDR3 reads CASSGQGINTGELFF. The CDR3 nucleotides are TGTGCCAGCAGTGGGCAGGGAATTAACACCGGGGAGCTGTTTTTT.

V is TRBV6-6 and J is TRBJ2-7, with D possibly matching TRBD2 (5 bases). The V end lost 0 bases, the J end lost 7 bases, and 10 bases lay between the germline ends. Germline assignment: CDR1 MNHNY and CDR2 SVGAGI (reference sequence). CDR3 length equals 13 residues. The CDR3 protein is CASSYSPGGEQYF. The DNA for the CDR3 is TGTGCCAGCAGTTACTCTCCCGGCGGGGAGCAGTACTTC.

The chain couples TRBV11-3 to TRBJ2-1; 13 positions agree with TRBD2. The length of the CDR3 is 14 residues. Per the germline V gene, CDR1 is SGHNT and CDR2 is YENEEA. V gave up 5 bases and J gave up 7 bases; unmatched junction bases: 2. For the CDR3, the DNA is TGTGCCAGCAGCGTGACTAGCGGGGGGAATGAGCAGTTCTTC. Translated, it gives CASSVTSGGNEQFF.

The chain carries TRBV19 and TRBJ1-4; D ambiguous. V dropped 5 bases and J dropped 4 bases, with 8 bases sitting between them. The CDR3 sequence is 13 residues long. From germline, CDR1 is LNHDA and CDR2 SQIVND (reference sequence). This CDR3 is CASSDRSNEKLFF. The CDR3 nucleotides are TGTGCCAGTAGTGACCGGAGTAATGAAAAACTGTTTTTT.

This chain joins TRBV11-3 and TRBJ2-3; perhaps TRBD2 as D (5 bases). The CDR3 is made up of 16 amino acids. V was pared by 0 bases and J by 1 base, with 11 bases between. The germline V gene encodes CDR1 SGHNT and CDR2 YENEEA. The CDR3 sequence: CASSLEWTGGTDTQYF. The CDR3 DNA sequence: TGTGCCAGCAGCTTAGAGTGGACCGGGGGCACAGATACGCAGTATTTT.

The chain is built from TRBV7-9 and TRBJ2-3, with TRBD2 matching over 7 bases. This CDR3 has 15 residues. Trimming took 3 bases from V and 2 from J; bases not matched to a gene: 5. Looked up from germline, CDR1 is SEHNR and CDR2 is FQNEAQ (reference sequence). For the CDR3, the DNA is TGTGCCAGCAGCTTCGGGGGGAAAACCACAGATACGCAGTATTTT. It codes for CASSFGGKTTDTQYF.

CDR3 DNA sequence: TGTGCCAGCAGCTTAACCGTAGGGGGAACTGAAGCTTTCTTT. Amino acids: CASSLTVGGTEAFF. The V call is TRBV13, the J call TRBJ1-1, with D tentatively TRBD1 (6 bases). CDR3 length: 14 amino acids. CDR1 is PRHDT and CDR2 is FYEKMQ in the germline V gene (reference sequence). The V gene lost 2 bases and the J gene lost 5 bases, with 12 bases spanning the gap.

J is TRBJ1-1 and V is TRBV5-1, with 9 bases aligning to TRBD1. Germline V gives CDR1 SGHRS, CDR2 YFSETQ. J lost 1 base, V lost 4 bases, and 5 bases had no gene match. The CDR3 length is 15 residues. The DNA for the CDR3 is TGCGCCAGCAGCCAAGGGACAGGGCCGAACACTGAAGCTTTCTTT. Translation gives CASSQGTGPNTEAFF.

This rearrangement joins TRBV7-3 to TRBJ2-5; 9 bases fit TRBD2. Germline V gene data show CDR1 as SGHTA and CDR2 as FQGTGA. CDR3 length: 16 residues. V shed 5 bases and J 5 bases; nucleotides not matched to a gene: 12. The DNA for the CDR3 is TGTGCCAGCAGCCCAAACGATAGCGGGGGCGAGGAGACCCAGTACTTC. This translates into CASSPNDSGGEETQYF.

The J gene is TRBJ2-3, the V gene TRBV10-3; 9 bases align to TRBD1. This CDR3 is built from 16 residues. The J segment lost 3 bases and the V segment lost 10 bases, leaving 14 bases of the junction unmatched. CDR1 is ENHRY, CDR2 SYGVKD, per germline. The CDR3 is CASENRGLPNTDTQYF. CDR3 bases: TGTGCCAGCGAGAACAGGGGGCTGCCGAATACAGATACGCAGTATTTT.

The chain couples TRBV5-1 to TRBJ1-3; D is unclear. Germline V gene data show CDR1 as SGHRS and CDR2 as YFSETQ. The V end lost 0 bases, the J end lost 3 bases, and 10 bases lay between the germline ends. The CDR3 is 15 residues long. The DNA of the CDR3 is TGCGCCAGCAGCTTGGGTGACTTGAATGGAAACACCATATATTTT. Its translation is CASSLGDLNGNTIYF.

The V call is TRBV5-4, the J call TRBJ2-7, with 7 bases aligning to TRBD1. J lost 3 bases, V lost 0 bases, and 3 bases had no gene match. The germline CDR1 and CDR2 sequences are SGHNT and YYREEE (reference sequence). The CDR3 consists of 14 residues. This CDR3 is CASSLAQGSYEQYF. Here the CDR3 DNA reads TGTGCCAGCAGCTTGGCACAGGGGAGCTACGAGCAGTACTTC.

This chain connects TRBV14 to TRBJ2-1; 7 positions match TRBD1. This CDR3 is 14 amino acids long. Trimming removed 4 bases from V and 11 bases from J; junction bases left unmatched: 11. Germline V lookup: CDR1 SGHDN, CDR2 FVKESK. The CDR3 is CASSPKGQQIKQFF. The DNA of the CDR3 is TGTGCCAGCAGCCCCAAGGGACAGCAAATAAAGCAGTTCTTC.

J is TRBJ2-3 and V is TRBV29-1; 15 bases map to TRBD2. Trimming removed 7 bases from V and 2 bases from J; junction bases left unmatched: 13. Germline V gene data show CDR1 as SQVTM and CDR2 as ANQGSEA. The CDR3 has 18 residues. The CDR3 DNA reads as TGCAGCGCCAGTAAGCGGACTAGCGGGGGGGCGGCCACAGATACGCAGTATTTT. Protein: CSASKRTSGGAATDTQYF.

The gene calls are TRBV9 and TRBJ1-3; tentatively, D is TRBD1 (5 bases). CDR1 is SGDLS, CDR2 YYNGEE, per germline. Trimming cost V 3 bases and J 2 bases, with 15 bases left between them. The CDR3 loop spans 16 amino acids. The CDR3 DNA follows: TGTGCCAGCAGCGGTCGGGAGGGGTTACCTGGAAACACCATATATTTT. It codes for CASSGREGLPGNTIYF.

This sequence joins TRBV5-1 and TRBJ1-4; D is unresolved. The germline V gene has CDR1 SGHRS and CDR2 YFSETQ. This CDR3 contains 14 residues. The germline V and J ends were trimmed by 0 bases and 4 bases, with 7 bases remaining between them. The CDR3 here is CASSLAGSNEKLFF. The CDR3 bases are TGCGCCAGCAGCTTGGCCGGGAGTAATGAAAAACTGTTTTTT.